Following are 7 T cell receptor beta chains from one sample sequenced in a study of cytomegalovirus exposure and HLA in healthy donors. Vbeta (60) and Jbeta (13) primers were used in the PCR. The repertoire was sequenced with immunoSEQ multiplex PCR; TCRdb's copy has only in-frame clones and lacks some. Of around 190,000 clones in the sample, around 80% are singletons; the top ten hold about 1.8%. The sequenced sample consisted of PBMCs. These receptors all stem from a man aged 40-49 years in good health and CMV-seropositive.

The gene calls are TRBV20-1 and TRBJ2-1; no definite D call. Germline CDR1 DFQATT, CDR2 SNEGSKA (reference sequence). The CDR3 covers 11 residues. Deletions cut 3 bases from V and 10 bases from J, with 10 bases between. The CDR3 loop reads CSASLSREQFF. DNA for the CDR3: TGCAGTGCTAGCCTTAGCCGGGAGCAGTTCTTC.

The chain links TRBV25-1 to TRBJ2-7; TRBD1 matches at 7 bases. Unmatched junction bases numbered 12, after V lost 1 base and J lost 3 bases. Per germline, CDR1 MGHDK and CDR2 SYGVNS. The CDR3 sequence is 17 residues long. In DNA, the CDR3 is TGTGCCAGCAGTGAATTGGGGGCGAGGGGGCCCAACTACGAGCAGTACTTC. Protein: CASSELGARGPNYEQYF.

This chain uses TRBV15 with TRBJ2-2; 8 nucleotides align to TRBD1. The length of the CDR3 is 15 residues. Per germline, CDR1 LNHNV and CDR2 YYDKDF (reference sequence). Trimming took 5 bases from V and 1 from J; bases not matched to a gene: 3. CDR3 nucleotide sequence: TGTGCCACCAGCGGGGGGACAGGGAACACCGGGGAGCTGTTTTTT. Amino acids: CATSGGTGNTGELFF.

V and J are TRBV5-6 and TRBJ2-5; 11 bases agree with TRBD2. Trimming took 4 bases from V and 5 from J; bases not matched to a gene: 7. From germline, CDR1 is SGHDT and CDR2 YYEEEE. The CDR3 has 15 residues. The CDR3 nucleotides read TGTGCCAGCAGCCATAGCGGGAGGGCTCAGGAGACCCAGTACTTC. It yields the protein CASSHSGRAQETQYF.

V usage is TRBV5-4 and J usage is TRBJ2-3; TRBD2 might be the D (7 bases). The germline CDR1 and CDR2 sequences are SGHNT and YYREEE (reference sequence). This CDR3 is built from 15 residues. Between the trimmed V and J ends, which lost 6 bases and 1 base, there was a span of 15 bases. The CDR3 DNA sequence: TGTGCCAGCACTTCAGGCGGGGGCCGCACAGATACGCAGTATTTT. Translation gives CASTSGGGRTDTQYF.

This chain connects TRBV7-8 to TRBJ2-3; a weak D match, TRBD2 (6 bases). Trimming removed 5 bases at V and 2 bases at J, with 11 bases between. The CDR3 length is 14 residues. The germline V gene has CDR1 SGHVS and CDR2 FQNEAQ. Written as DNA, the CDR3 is TGTGCCAGCAGCACCCGGGACTTCACAGATACGCAGTATTTT. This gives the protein CASSTRDFTDTQYF. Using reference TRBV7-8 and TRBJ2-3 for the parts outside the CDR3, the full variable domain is GAGVSQSPRYKVAKRGQDVALRCDPISGHVSLFWYQQALGQGPEFLTYFQNEAQLDKSGLPSDRFFAERPEGSVSTLKIQRTQQEDSAVYLCASSTRDFTDTQYFGPGTRLTVL.

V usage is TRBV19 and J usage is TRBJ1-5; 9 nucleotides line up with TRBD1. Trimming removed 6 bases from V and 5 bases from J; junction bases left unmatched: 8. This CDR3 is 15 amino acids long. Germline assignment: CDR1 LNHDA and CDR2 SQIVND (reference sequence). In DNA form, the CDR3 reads TGTGCCAGTAGACCGGACAGGGGAAAGTATCAGCCCCAGCATTTT. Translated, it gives CASRPDRGKYQPQHF.